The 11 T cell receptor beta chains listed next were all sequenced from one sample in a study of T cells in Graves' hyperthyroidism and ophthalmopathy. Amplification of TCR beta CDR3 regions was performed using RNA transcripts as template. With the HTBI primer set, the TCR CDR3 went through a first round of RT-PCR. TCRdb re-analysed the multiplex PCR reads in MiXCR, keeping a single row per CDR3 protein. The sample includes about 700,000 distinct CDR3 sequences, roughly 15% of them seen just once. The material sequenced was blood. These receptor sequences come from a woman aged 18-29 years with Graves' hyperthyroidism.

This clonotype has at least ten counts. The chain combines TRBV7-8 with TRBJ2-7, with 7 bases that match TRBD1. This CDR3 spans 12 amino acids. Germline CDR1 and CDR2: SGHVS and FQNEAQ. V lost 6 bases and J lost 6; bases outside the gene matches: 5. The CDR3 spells CASRTGVGEQYF. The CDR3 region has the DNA TGTGCCAGCAGAACAGGGGTTGGCGAGCAGTACTTC.

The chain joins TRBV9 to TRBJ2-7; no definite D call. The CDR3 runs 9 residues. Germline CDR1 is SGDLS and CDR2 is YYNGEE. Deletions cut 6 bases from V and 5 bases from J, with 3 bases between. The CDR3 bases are TGTGCCAGCAAAGACGAGCAGTACTTC. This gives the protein CASKDEQYF.

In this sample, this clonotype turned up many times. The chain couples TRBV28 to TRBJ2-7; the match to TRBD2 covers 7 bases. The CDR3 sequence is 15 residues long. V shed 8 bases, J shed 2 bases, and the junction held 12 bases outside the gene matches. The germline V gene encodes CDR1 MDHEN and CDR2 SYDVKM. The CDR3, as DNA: TGTGCCAGCTTGGGGATTATTGGACTAGCCTACGAGCAGTACTTC. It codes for CASLGIIGLAYEQYF.

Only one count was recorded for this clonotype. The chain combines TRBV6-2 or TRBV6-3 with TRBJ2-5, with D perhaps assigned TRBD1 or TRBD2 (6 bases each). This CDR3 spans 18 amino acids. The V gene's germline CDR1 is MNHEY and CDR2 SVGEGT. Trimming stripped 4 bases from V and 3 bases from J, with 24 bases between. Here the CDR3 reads CASSFRGTLGGGKETQYF. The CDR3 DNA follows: TGTGCCAGCAGTTTTCGGGGTACCCTAGGAGGGGGTAAAGAGACCCAGTACTTC.

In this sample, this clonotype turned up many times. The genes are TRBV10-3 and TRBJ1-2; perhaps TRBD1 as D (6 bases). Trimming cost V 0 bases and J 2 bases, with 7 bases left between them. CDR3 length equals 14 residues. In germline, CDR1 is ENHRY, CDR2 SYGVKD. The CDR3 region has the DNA TGTGCCATCAGTGAGTCAGGGGGGAACTATGGCTACACCTTC. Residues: CAISESGGNYGYTF.

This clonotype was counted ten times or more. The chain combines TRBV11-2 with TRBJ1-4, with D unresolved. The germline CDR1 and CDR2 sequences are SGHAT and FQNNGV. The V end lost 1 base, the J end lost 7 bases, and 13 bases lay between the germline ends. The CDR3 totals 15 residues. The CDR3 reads CASSLAGVLSEKLFF. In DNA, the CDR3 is TGTGCCAGCAGCTTAGCGGGAGTGTTGAGTGAAAAACTGTTTTTT.

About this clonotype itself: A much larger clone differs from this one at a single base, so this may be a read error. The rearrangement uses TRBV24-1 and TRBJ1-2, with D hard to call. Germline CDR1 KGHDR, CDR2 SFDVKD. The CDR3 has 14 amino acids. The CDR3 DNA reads TGTGCCACCAGTGATTCCTTGACAAGCGAGGGCTTCACCTTC. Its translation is CATSDSLTSEGFTF.

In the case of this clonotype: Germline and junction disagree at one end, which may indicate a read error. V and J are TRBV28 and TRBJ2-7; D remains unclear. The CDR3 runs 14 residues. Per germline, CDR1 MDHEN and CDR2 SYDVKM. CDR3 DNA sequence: TGTGCCAGCAGTTTACCCGGGTACAGCTACGGGCAGTACTTC. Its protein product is CASSLPGYSYGQYF.

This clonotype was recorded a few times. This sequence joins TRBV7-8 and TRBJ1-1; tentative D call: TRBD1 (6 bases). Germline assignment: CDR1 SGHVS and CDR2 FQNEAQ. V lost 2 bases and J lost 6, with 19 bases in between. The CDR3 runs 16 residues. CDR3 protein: CASSLYPGASVAEAFF. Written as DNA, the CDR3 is TGTGCCAGCAGCTTATACCCGGGGGCAAGTGTCGCTGAAGCTTTCTTT.

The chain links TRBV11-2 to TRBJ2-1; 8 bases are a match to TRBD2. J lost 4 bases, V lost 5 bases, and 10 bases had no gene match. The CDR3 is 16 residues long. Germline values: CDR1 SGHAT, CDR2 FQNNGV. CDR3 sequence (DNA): TGTGCCAGCAGCCCCGGAGGGGGACTAGGATACAATGAGCAGTTCTTC. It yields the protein CASSPGGGLGYNEQFF.

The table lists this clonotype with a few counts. CDR3 sequence reads: CASSVGASEQFF. CDR3 nucleotide sequence: TGTGCCAGCAGCGTAGGGGCCAGCGAGCAGTTCTTC. V usage is TRBV9 and J usage is TRBJ2-1; no clear D gene. Germline loops: CDR1 SGDLS, CDR2 YYNGEE. CDR3 size: 12 residues. Trimming took off 0 bases at V and 10 bases at J, with 8 bases between the two ends.